This TCR beta chain derives from a study of blood T cell repertoires in COVID-19. Study in general: T cells, B-cell-depleted T cells, or PBMCs provided the cDNA or gDNA that served as material.

The table came from immunoSEQ multiplex PCR; TCRdb's copy has only in-frame clones and leaves some out. The table records 130,000 or so clones, around 77% of them present only once. The sequencing sample was made of peripheral blood. The clonotype originates from a human donor in a cohort sampled during active COVID-19.

In nucleotides, the CDR3 is TGCGCCAGCAGCCAAAGACTAGCGGGGGACACAGATACGCAGTATTTT. Protein: CASSQRLAGDTDTQYF. V is TRBV4-1 and J is TRBJ2-3; 12 bases align to TRBD2. Germline loops: CDR1 MGHRA, CDR2 YSYEKL. This CDR3 contains 16 residues. Germline trimming cut 2 bases from V and 2 bases from J; bases unmatched to any gene: 2.